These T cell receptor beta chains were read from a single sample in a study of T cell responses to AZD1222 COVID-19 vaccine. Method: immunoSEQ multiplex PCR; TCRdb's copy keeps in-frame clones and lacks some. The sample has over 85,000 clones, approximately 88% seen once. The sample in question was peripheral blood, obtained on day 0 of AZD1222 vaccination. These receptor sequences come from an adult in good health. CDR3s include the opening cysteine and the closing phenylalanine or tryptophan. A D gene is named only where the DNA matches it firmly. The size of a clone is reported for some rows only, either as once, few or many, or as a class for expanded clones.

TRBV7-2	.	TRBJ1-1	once	TGTGCCAGCAGCTTAACCCTGAACACTGAAGCTTTCTTT	CASSLTLNTEAFF
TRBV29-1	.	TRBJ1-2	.	TGCAGCGTTGATAGGCAGGGAGTGGATGGCTACACCTTC	CSVDRQGVDGYTF
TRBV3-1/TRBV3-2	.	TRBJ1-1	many	TGTGCCAGCAGCCGCACCTTCTACGGGGCCATGAACACTGAAGCTTTCTTT	CASSRTFYGAMNTEAFF
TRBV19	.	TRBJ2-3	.	TGTGCCAGTAGTATAGATCGCACAGATACGCAGTATTTT	CASSIDRTDTQYF
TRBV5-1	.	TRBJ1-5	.	TGCGCCAGCAGCCCTGGACAGCCCAATCAGCCCCAGCATTTT	CASSPGQPNQPQHF
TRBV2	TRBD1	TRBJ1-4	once	TGTGCCACCAGACAGGGGTCAGAAGAAAAACTGTTTTTT	CATRQGSEEKLFF
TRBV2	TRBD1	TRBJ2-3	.	TGTGCCAGACGACAGGGCATAGATACGCAGTATTTT	CARRQGIDTQYF
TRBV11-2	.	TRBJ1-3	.	TGTGCCAGCAGCTTAGCGAACTCTGGAAACACCATATATTTT	CASSLANSGNTIYF
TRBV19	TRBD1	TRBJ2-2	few	TGTGCCAGTAATCCTCCGACAGGGTACACCGGGGAGCTGTTTTTT	CASNPPTGYTGELFF
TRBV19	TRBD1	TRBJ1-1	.	TGTGCCAGTAGTCTGTGGACAGGGGTCCCGGGGAACACTGAAGCTTTCTTT	CASSLWTGVPGNTEAFF
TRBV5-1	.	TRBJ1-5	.	TGCGCCAGTTCTTCCTCGGGAGCCCAGGGTCAGCCCCAGCATTTT	CASSSSGAQGQPQHF
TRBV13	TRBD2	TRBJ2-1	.	TGTGCCAGCAGCTTCCTAAGCGGGGGGACCAACAATGAGCAGTTCTTC	CASSFLSGGTNNEQFF
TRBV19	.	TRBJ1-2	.	TGTGCCAGTAGTATAGGACGAAGGGGCATAGGAGGAGTCGGCTACACCTTC	CASSIGRRGIGGVGYTF
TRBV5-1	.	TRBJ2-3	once	TGCGCCAGCAGCTTGGCCCTTCCCACAGATACGCAGTATTTT	CASSLALPTDTQYF
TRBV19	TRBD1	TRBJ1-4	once	TGTGCCAGTAGTATAAGCGGGCAGGGGGGAGAAAAACTGTTTTTT	CASSISGQGGEKLFF
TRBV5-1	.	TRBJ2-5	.	TGCGCCAGCAGCTTGCTCGGGACCGGGGGAGAGACCCAGTACTTC	CASSLLGTGGETQYF
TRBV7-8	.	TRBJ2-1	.	TGTGCCAGCAGCCCTCACAATGAGCAGTTCTTC	CASSPHNEQFF